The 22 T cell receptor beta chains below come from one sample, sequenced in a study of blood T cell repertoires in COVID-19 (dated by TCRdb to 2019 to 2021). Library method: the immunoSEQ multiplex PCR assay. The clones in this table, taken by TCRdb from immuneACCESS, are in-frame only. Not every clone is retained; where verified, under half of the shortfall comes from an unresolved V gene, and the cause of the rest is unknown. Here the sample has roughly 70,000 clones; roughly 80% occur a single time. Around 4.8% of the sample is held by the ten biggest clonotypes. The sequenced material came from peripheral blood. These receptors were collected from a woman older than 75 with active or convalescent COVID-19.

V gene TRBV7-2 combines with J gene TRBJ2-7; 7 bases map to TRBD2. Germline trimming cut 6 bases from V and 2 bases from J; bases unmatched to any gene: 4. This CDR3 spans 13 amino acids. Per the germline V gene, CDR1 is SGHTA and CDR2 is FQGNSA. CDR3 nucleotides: TGTGCCAGCAGACCAGCGGGGACCTACGAGCAGTACTTC. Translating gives CASRPAGTYEQYF.

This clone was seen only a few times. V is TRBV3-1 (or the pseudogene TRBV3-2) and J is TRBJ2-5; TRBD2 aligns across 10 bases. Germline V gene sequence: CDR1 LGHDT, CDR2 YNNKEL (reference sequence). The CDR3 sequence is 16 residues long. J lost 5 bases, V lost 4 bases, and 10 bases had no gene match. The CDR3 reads CASSRGSSGRWETQYF. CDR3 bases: TGTGCCAGCAGCCGCGGTTCTAGCGGGAGATGGGAGACCCAGTACTTC.

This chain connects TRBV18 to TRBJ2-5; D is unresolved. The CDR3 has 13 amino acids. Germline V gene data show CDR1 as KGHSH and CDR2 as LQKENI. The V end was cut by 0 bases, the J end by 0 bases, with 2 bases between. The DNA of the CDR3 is TGTGCCAGCTCACCACCCTACCAAGAGACCCAGTACTTC. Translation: CASSPPYQETQYF.

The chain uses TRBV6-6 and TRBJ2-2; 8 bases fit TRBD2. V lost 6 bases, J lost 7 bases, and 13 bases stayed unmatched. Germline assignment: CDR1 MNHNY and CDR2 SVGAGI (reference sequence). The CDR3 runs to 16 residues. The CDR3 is CASRTTSGEIIGELFF. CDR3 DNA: TGTGCCAGCAGAACTACTAGCGGAGAGATAATCGGGGAGCTGTTTTTT.

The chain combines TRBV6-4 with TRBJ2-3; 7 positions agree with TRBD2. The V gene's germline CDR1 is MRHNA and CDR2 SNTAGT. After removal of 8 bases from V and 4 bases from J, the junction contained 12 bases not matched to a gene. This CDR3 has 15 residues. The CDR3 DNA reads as TGTGCCAGCCAGGTTCAAGCGGGAAGGTCAGATACGCAGTATTTT. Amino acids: CASQVQAGRSDTQYF.

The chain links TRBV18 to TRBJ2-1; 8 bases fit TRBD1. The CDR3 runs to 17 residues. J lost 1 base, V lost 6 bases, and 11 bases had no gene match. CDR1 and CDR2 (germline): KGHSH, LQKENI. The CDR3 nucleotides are TGTGCCAGCTCGAAAAATGCGGGACAGGTATCCTACAATGAGCAGTTCTTC. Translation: CASSKNAGQVSYNEQFF.

Written as DNA, the CDR3 is TGTGCCAGCAGCGCGGGGTGGCCGAGCTCCTACGAGCAGTACTTC. It codes for CASSAGWPSSYEQYF. This chain uses TRBV27 with TRBJ2-7, with D possibly being TRBD2 (6 bases). This CDR3 is 15 amino acids long. V shed 6 bases and J shed 0 bases, with 15 bases lying between them. CDR1 MNHEY and CDR2 SMNVEV come from the germline V gene (reference sequence).

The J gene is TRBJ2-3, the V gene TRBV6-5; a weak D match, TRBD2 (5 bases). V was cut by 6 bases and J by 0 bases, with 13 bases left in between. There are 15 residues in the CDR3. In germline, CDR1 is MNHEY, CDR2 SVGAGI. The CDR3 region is CASSGGLVSTDTQYF. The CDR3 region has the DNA TGTGCCAGCAGCGGTGGACTCGTTAGCACAGATACGCAGTATTTT.

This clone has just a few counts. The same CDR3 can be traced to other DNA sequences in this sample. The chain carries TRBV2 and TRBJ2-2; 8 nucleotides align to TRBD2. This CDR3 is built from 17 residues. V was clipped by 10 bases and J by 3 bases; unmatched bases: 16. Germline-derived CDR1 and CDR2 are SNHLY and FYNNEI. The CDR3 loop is CATTRAGGGVDTGELFF. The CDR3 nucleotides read TGTGCCACCACCCGGGCCGGGGGGGGAGTGGACACCGGGGAGCTGTTTTTT.

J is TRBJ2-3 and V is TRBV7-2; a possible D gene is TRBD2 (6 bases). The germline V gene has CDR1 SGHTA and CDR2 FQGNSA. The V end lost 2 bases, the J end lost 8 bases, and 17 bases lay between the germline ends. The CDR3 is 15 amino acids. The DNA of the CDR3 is TGTGCCAGCAGCTTACAGGGCGGGAAGTTGGGTACGCAGTATTTT. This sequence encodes CASSLQGGKLGTQYF.

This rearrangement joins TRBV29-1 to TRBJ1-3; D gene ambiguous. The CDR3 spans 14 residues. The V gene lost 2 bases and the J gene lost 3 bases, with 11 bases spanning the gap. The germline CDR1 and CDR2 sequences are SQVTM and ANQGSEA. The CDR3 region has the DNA TGCAGCGTTGAAAGCGGTTTTTTTGGAAACACCATATATTTT. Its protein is CSVESGFFGNTIYF.

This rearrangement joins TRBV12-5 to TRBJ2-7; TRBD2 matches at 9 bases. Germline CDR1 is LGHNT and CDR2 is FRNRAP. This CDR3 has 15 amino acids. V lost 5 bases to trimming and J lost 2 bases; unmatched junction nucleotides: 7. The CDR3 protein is CASGLRSSGAYEQYF. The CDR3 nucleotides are TGTGCTAGTGGTCTCCGTTCTAGCGGGGCCTACGAGCAGTACTTC.

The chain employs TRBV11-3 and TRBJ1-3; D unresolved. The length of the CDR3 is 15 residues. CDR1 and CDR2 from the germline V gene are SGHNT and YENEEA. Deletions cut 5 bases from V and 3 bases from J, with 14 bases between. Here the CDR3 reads CASSLNAGDGNTIYF. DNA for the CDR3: TGTGCCAGCAGCCTAAATGCCGGGGATGGAAACACCATATATTTT.

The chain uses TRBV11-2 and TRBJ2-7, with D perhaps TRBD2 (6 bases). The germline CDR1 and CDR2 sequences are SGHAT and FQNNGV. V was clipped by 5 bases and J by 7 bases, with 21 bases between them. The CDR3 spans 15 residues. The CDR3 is CASSPNSGSSGEQYF. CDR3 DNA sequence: TGTGCCAGCAGCCCAAACTCCGGGAGTAGTGGTGAGCAGTACTTC. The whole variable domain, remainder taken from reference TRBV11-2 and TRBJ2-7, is EAGVAQSPRYKIIEKRQSVAFWCNPISGHATLYWYQQILGQGPKLLIQFQNNGVVDDSQLPKDRFSAERLKGVDSTLKIQPAKLEDSAVYLCASSPNSGSSGEQYFGPGTRLTVT.

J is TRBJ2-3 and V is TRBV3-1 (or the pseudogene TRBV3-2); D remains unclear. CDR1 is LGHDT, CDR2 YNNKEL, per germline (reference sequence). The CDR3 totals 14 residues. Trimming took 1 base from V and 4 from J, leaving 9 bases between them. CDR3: CASSQARYSDTQYF. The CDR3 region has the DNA TGTGCCAGCAGCCAAGCGCGGTATTCAGATACGCAGTATTTT.

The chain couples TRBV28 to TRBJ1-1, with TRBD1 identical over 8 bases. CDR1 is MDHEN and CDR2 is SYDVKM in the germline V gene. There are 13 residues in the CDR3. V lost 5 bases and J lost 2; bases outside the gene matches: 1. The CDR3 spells CASSPGGNTEAFF. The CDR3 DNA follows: TGTGCCAGCAGTCCAGGGGGCAACACTGAAGCTTTCTTT.

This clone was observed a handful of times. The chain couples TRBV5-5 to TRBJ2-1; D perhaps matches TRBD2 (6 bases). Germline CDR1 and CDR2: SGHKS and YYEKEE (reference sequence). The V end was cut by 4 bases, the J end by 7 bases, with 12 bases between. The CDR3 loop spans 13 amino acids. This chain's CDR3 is CASSRSGGNEQFF. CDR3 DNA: TGTGCCAGCAGCCGAAGTGGGGGGAATGAGCAGTTCTTC.

DNA of the CDR3: TGTGCCACCAGCATTGGGGGAGGGGGAGATACGCAGTATTTT. Translating gives CATSIGGGGDTQYF. This chain links TRBV15 with TRBJ2-3, with D perhaps TRBD2 (7 bases). Trimming removed 4 bases at V and 5 bases at J, with 13 bases between. The CDR3 has 14 amino acids. Germline assignment: CDR1 LNHNV and CDR2 YYDKDF (reference sequence).

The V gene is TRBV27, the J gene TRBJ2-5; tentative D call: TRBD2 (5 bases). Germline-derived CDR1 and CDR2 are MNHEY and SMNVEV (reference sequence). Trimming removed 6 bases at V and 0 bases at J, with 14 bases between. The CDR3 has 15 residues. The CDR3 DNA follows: TGTGCCAGCAGCCTATCTTCGGGGAACCAAGAGACCCAGTACTTC. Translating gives CASSLSSGNQETQYF.

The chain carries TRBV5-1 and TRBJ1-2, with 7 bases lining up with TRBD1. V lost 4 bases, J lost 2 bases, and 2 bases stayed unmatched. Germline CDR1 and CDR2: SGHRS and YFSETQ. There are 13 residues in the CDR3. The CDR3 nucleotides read TGCGCCAGCAGCATGACAGGGAACTATGGCTACACCTTC. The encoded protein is CASSMTGNYGYTF.

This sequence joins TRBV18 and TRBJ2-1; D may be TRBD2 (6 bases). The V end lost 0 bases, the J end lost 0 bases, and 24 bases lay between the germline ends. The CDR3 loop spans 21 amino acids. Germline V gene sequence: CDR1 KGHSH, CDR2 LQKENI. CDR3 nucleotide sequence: TGTGCCAGCTCACCACCGTCGAGGGCGGGATCCTATACGGGCTCCTACAATGAGCAGTTCTTC. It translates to CASSPPSRAGSYTGSYNEQFF.

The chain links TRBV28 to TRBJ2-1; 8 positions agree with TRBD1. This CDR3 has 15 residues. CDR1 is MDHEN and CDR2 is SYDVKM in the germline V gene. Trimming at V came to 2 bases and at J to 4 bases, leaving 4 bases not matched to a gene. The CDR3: CASSLADRAYNEQFF. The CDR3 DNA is TGTGCCAGCAGTTTAGCGGACAGGGCTTACAATGAGCAGTTCTTC. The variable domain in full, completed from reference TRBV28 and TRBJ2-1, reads DVKVTQSSRYLVKRTGEKVFLECVQDMDHENMFWYRQDPGLGLRLIYFSYDVKMKEKGDIPEGYSVSREKKERFSLILESASTNQTSMYLCASSLADRAYNEQFFGPGTRLTVL.